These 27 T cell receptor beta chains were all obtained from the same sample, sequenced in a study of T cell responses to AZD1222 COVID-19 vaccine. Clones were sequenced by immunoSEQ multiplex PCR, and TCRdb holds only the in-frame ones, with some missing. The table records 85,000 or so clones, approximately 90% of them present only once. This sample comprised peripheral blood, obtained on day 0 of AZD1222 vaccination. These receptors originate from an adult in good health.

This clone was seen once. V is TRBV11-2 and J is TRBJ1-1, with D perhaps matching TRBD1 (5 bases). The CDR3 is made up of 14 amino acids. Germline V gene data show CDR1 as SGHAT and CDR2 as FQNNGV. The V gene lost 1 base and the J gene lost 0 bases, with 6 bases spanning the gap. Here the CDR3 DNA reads TGTGCCAGCAGCTTAGGGGGGGTGAACACTGAAGCTTTCTTT. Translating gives CASSLGGVNTEAFF.

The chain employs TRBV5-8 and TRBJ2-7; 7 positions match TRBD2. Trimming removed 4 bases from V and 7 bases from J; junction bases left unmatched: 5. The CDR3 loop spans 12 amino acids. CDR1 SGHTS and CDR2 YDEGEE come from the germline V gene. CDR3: CASSMGLKEQYF. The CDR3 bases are TGTGCCAGCAGCATGGGACTAAAAGAGCAGTACTTC.

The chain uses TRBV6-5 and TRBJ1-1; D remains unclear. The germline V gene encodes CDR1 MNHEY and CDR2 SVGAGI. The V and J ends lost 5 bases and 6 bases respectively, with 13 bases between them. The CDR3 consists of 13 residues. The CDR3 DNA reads TGTGCCAGCAGTCCCGGTCTTCGCGCTGAAGCTTTCTTT. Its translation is CASSPGLRAEAFF.

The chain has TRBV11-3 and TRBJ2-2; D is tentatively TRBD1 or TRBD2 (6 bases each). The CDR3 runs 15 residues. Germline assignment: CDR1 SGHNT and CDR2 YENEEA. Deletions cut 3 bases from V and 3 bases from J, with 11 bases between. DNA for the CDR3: TGTGCCAGCAGCTTCCGGGGGCAAGACACCGGGGAGCTGTTTTTT. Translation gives CASSFRGQDTGELFF.

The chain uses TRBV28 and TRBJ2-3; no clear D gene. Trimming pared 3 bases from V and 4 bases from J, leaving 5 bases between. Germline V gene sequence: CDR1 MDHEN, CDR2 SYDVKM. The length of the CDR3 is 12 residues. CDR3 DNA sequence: TGTGCCAGCAGTTTGAGGTCAGATACGCAGTATTTT. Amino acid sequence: CASSLRSDTQYF.

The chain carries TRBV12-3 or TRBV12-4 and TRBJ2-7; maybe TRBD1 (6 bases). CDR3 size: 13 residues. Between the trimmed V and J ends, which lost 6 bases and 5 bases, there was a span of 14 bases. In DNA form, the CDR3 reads TGTGCCAGCAGCCAACAGGGAATCAACGAGCAGTACTTC. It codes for CASSQQGINEQYF.

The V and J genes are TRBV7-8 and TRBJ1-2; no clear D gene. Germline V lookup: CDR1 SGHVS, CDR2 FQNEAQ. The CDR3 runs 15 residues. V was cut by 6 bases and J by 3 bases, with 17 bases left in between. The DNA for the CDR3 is TGTGCCAGCAGTGGAGGTAGTCAGACCCACTATGGCTACACCTTC. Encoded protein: CASSGGSQTHYGYTF. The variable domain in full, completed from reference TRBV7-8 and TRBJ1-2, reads GAGVSQSPRYKVAKRGQDVALRCDPISGHVSLFWYQQALGQGPEFLTYFQNEAQLDKSGLPSDRFFAERPEGSVSTLKIQRTQQEDSAVYLCASSGGSQTHYGYTFGSGTRLTVV.

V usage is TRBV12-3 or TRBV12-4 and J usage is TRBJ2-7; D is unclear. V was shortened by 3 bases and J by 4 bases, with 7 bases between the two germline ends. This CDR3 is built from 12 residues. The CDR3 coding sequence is TGTGCCAGCAGTTTTAATAGGTACGAGCAGTACTTC. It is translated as CASSFNRYEQYF.

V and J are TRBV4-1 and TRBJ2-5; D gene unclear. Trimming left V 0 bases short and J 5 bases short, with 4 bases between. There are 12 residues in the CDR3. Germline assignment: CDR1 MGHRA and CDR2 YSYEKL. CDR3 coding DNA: TGCGCCAGCAGCCAAGATTTTGAGACCCAGTACTTC. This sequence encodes CASSQDFETQYF.

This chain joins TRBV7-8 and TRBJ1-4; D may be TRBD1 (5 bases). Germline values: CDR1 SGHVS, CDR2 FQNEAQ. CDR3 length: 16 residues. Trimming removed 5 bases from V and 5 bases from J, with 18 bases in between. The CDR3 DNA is TGTGCCAGCAGCGTCTCTTTCCGGGACGCCAATGAAAAACTGTTTTTT. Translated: CASSVSFRDANEKLFF.

CDR3 DNA sequence: TGTGCCAGTAGTTCAAAGGGGGACACTGAAGCTTTCTTT. Amino acid sequence: CASSSKGDTEAFF. This rearrangement joins TRBV19 to TRBJ1-1, with D possibly matching TRBD1 (6 bases). Deletions cut 5 bases from V and 3 bases from J, with 10 bases between. Germline loops: CDR1 LNHDA, CDR2 SQIVND (reference sequence). The CDR3 spans 13 residues.

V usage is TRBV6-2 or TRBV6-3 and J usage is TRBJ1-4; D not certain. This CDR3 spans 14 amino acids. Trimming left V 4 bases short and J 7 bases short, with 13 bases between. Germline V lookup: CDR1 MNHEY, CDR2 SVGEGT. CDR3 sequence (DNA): TGTGCCAGCAGTTGGACGATAAGAGGTGAAAAACTGTTTTTT. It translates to CASSWTIRGEKLFF.

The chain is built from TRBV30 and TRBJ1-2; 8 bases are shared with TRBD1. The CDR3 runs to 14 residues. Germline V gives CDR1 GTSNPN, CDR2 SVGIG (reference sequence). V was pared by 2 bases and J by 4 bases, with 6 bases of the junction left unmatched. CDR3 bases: TGTGCCTGGAGTTTCACAGGGGGTGCCTATGGCTACACCTTC. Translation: CAWSFTGGAYGYTF.

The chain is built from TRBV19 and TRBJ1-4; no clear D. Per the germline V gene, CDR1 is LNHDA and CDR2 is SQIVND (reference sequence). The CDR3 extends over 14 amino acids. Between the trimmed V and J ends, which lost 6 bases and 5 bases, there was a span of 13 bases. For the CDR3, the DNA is TGTGCCAGTAGCCAGTCAGCGATCAATGAAAAACTGTTTTTT. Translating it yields CASSQSAINEKLFF.

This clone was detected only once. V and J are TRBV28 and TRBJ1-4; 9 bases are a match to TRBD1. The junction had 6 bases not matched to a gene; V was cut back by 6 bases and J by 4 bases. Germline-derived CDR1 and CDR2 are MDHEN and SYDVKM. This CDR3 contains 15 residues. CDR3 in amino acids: CASSPTGQGNEKLFF. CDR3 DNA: TGTGCCAGCAGCCCCACGGGACAGGGTAATGAAAAACTGTTTTTT.

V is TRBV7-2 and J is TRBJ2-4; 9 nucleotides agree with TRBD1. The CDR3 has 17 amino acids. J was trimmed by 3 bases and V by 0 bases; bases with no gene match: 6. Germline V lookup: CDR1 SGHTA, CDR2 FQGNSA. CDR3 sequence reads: CASSLAGTGLNKNIQYF. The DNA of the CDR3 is TGTGCCAGCAGCTTAGCCGGGACAGGGTTGAACAAAAACATTCAGTACTTC.

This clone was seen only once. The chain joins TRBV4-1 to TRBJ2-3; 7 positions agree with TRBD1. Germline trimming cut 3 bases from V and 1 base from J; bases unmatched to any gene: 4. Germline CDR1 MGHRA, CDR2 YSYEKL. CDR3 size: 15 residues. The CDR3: CASSHRTGRTDTQYF. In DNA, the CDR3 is TGCGCCAGCAGCCATCGGACAGGTCGCACAGATACGCAGTATTTT.

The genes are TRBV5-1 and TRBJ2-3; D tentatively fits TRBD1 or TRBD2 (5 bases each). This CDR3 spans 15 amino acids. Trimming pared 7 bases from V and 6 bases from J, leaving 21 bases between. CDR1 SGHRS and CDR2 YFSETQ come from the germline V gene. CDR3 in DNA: TGCGCCAGCCTTAGGGGCGGTGGGAGTGGGGATACGCAGTATTTT. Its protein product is CASLRGGGSGDTQYF.

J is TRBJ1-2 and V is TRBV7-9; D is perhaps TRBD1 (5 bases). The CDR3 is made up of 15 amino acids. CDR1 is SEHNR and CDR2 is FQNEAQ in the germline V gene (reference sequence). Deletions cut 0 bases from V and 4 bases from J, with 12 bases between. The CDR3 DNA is TGTGCCAGCAGCTTAGCCACTAGGGGCGGCTATGGCTACACCTTC. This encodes CASSLATRGGYGYTF.

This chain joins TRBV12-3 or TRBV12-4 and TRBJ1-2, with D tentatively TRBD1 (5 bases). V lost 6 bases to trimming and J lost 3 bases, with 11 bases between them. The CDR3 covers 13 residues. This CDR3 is CASRPVQDYGYTF. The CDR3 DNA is TGTGCCAGCAGACCCGTACAGGACTATGGCTACACCTTC.

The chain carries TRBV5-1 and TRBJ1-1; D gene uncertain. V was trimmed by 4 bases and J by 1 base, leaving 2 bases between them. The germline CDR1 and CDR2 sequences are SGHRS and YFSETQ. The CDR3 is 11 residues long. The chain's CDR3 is CASSTNTEAFF. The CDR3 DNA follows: TGCGCCAGCAGCACGAACACTGAAGCTTTCTTT.

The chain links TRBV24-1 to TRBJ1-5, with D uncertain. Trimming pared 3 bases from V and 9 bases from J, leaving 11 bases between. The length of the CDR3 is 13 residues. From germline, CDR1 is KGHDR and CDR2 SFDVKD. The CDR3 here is CATSDQVLGPQHF. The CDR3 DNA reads TGTGCCACCAGTGATCAGGTCCTCGGGCCCCAGCATTTT.

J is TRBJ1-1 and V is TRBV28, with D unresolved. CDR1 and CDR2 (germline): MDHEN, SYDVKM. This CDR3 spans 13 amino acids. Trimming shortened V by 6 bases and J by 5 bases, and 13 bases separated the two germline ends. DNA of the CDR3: TGTGCCAGCAGAACCCAAGCCCGAACTGAAGCTTTCTTT. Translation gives CASRTQARTEAFF.

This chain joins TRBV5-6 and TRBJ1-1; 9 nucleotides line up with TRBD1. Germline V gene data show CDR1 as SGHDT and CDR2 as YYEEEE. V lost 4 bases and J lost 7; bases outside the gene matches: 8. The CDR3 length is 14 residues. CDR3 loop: CASSPRTGDIEAFF. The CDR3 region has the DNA TGTGCCAGCAGCCCAAGGACAGGGGATATTGAAGCTTTCTTT.

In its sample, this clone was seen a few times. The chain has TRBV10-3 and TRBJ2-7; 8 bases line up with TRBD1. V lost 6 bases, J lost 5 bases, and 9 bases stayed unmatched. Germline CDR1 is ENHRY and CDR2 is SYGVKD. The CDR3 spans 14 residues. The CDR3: CAISDNGQGDEQYF. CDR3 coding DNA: TGTGCCATCAGCGATAATGGACAGGGTGACGAGCAGTACTTC.

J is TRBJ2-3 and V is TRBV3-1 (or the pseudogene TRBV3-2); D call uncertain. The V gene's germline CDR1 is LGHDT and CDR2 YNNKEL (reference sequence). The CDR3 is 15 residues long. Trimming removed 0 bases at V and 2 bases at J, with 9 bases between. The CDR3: CASSQDVGFTDTQYF. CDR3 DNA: TGTGCCAGCAGCCAAGATGTGGGGTTCACAGATACGCAGTATTTT.

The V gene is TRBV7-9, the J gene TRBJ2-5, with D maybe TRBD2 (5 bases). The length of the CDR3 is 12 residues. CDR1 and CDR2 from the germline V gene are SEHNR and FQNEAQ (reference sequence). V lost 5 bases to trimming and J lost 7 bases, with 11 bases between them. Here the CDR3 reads CASSPIGGTQYF. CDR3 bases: TGTGCCAGCAGCCCCATAGGAGGGACCCAGTACTTC.